Sequencing of this TCR beta chain was carried out in a study of blood T cells in healthy people across ages (dated by TCRdb to 2014 to 2015). Background on the whole study: In model experiments, roughly one uniquely barcoded TCR beta cDNA molecule per two T cells was captured by template switching. Age-related changes in TCR beta repertoire diversity were measured in the study by deep sequencing normalized with unique cDNA molecular identifiers. Donors of different ages were randomly distributed across sequencing lanes to avoid experimental bias. Donors were grouped into four age groups: young (average approximately 15 years), middle-aged (39), aged (62) and long-lived (approximately 78). Using the same blood draw, the study looked at two additional independent replicas of 1 million unique cDNA reads for two donors, one aged 18 to 30 and the other aged 80 or older. The paper as a whole reports these results and caveats: Total diversity estimates from one million sequenced T cells were considered lower bounds and underestimates. Conclusive comparison of naive and antigen-experienced compartments was prevented by the profiling of bulk unsorted PBMCs. The percentage of naive T cells measured by flow cytometry correlated strongly with observed TCR beta diversity. The long-lived group showed more naive CD4+ T cells, fewer expanded clones and increased TCR diversity than the aged group, suggesting age selection. As age increased, observed TCR beta diversity per million T cells dropped in a roughly linear way, and a significant reduction was already evident by age 40. Because donor CMV infection status was unknown, age-related changes in expanded clonotypes were potentially confounded.

The germline V gene supplies CDR1 SGDLS and CDR2 YYNGEE. Deletion took 4 bases off V and 1 base off J, with a span of 11 bases between the germline ends. The CDR3 starts with the cysteine, ends with the phenylalanine, and has 14 residues. Here the CDR3 DNA is all that survives: 42 bases in frame from base 1. A note on this clonotype: It has no known antigen specificity. The sample holds no much larger clone one base away, and base qualities are not on file.

Library construction relied on 5' RACE. The instrument was an Illumina HiSeq 2500. A second PCR of roughly 7 to 11 cycles was performed with a sample-barcoded 5' primer and a J-beta primer mix. A template-switch 5' adaptor carrying 12 random nucleotides introduced a unique molecular identifier onto each TCR beta cDNA molecule. Each sample yielded at least 3 million CDR3-containing paired-end reads. All of the RNA was converted into first-strand cDNA using the Mint cDNA synthesis kit, with a TRBC-specific oligonucleotide serving as the primer. Following uracil-DNA glycosylase treatment, all cDNA underwent a first 18-cycle PCR with the universal primers M1SS and BC2_uni_R. Regarding the original processing steps: For normalization, 1 million high-quality reads, each with a distinct molecular identifier, were randomly selected from each sample. Reads sharing molecular identifiers were discarded rather than binned into consensus sequences. MiTCR, set to a Q25 quality threshold and the strictest error-elimination algorithm, was used for CDR3 identification, clonotype clustering and error correction. A nonparametric unseen species model with Euler transformation was used to estimate lower-bound total TCR beta diversity. TCRdb took the public reads, trimmed them with fastp at Q25, ran MiXCR for clone calling and kept in-frame beta chains. Each entry is one CDR3 protein sequence, shown with its most common DNA and genes. For this entry, the V and J calls and clone size follow TCRdb and not the study's own pipeline. This sample lists 500,000 to 600,000 distinct CDR3 sequences; 25% to 30% were detected once. The top ten clonotypes cover approximately 17% of the sample.

Donors were 30 to 45 systemically healthy Caucasian individuals from Russia aged roughly 6 to 95 years. Each donor gave about 9.7 milliliters of peripheral blood, drawn into EDTA-treated Vacutainer tubes. Ficoll-Paque density-gradient centrifugation was used to isolate PBMCs, with at least 6.5 million obtained per sample. Total RNA, at least 6 micrograms per sample, was extracted from PBMCs with Trizol reagent. For every donor, an aliquot of PBMCs went through flow cytometry to measure the percentages of naive CD45RAhigh/CD27high T cells. What was sequenced was blood. This TCR derives from a woman between 65 and 79 years old in good health. The chain uses TRBV9 and TRBJ1-1, with the identity of the D gene unclear. The DNA sequence is as follows: TGTGCCAGCAGCAACGGACGGTCGAACACTGAAGCTTTCTTT. This sequence encodes CASSNGRSNTEAFF.